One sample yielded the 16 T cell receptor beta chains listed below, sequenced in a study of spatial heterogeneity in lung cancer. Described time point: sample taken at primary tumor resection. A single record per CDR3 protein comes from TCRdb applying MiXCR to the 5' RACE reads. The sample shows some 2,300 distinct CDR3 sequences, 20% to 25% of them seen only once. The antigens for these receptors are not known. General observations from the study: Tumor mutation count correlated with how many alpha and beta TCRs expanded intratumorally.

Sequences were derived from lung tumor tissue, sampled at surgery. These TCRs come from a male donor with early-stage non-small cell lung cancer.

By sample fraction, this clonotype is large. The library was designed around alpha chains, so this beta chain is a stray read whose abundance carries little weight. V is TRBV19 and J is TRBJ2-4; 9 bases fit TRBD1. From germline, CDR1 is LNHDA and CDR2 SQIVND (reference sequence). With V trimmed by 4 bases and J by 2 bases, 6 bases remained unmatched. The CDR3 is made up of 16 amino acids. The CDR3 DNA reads TGTGCCAGTAGTACCCCAGGACAGGGGTCCAAAAACATTCAGTACTTC. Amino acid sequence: CASSTPGQGSKNIQYF.

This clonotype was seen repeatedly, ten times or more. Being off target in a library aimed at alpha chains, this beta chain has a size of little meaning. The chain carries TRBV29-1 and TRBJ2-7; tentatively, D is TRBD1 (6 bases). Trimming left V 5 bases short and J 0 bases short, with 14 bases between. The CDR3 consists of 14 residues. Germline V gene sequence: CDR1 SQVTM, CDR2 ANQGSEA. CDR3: CSVTDRTSSYEQYF. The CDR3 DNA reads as TGCAGCGTTACCGACAGGACCAGCTCCTACGAGCAGTACTTC.

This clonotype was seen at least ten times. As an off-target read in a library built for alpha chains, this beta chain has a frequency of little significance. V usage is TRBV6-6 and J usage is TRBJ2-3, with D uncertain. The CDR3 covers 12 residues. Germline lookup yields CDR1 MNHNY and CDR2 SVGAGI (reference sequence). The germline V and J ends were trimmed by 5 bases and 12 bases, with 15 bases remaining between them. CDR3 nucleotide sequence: TGTGCCAGCAGTGATCACACCTCAAACCAGTATTTT. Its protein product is CASSDHTSNQYF.

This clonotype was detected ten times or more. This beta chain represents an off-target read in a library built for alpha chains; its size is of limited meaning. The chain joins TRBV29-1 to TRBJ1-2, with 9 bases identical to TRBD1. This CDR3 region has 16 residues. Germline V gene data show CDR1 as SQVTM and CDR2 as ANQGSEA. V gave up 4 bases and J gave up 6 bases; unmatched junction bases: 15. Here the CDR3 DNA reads TGCAGCGTTGGTCGCGGGGACAGGGCTAAATCTGATGGCTACACCTTC. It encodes CSVGRGDRAKSDGYTF.

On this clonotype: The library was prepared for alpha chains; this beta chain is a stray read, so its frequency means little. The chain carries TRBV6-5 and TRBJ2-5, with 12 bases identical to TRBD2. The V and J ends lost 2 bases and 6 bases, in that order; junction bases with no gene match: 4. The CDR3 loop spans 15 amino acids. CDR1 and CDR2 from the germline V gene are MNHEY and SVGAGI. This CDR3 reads CASSYLTSGGKTQYF. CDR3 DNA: TGTGCCAGCAGTTACCTAACTAGCGGGGGGAAGACCCAGTACTTC.

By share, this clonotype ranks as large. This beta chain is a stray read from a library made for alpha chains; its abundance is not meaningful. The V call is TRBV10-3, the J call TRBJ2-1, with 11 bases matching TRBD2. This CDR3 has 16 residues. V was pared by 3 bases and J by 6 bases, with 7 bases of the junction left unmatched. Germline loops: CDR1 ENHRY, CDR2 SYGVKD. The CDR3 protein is CAISETTSGAFNEQFF. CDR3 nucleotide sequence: TGTGCCATCAGTGAAACGACTAGCGGGGCTTTCAATGAGCAGTTCTTC.

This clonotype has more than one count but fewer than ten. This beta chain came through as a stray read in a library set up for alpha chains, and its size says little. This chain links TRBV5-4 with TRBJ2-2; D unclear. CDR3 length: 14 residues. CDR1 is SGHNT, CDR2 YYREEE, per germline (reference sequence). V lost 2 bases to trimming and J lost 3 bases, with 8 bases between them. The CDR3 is CASSLGQDTGELFF. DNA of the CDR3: TGTGCCAGCAGCTTAGGGCAGGACACCGGGGAGCTGTTTTTT. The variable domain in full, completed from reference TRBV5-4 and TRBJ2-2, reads ETGVTQSPTHLIKTRGQQVTLRCSSQSGHNTVSWYQQALGQGPQFIFQYYREEENGRGNFPPRFSGLQFPNYSSELNVNALELDDSALYLCASSLGQDTGELFFGEGSRLTVL.

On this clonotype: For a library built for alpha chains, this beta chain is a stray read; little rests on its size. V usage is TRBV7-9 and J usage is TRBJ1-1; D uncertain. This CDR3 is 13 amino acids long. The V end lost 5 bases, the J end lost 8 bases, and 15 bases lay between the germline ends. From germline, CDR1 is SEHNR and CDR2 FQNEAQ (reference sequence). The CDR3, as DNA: TGTGCCAGCAGCCCCGCCCAGCTGCGAGAAGCTTTCTTT. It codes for CASSPAQLREAFF.

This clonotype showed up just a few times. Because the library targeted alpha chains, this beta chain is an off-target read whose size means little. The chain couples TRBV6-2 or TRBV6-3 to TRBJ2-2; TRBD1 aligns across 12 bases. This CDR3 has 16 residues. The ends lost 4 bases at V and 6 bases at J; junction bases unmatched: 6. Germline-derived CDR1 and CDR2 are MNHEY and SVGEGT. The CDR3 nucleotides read TGTGCCAGCAGTTTTGACGGGACAGGGGGCTCCGGGGAGCTGTTTTTT. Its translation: CASSFDGTGGSGELFF.

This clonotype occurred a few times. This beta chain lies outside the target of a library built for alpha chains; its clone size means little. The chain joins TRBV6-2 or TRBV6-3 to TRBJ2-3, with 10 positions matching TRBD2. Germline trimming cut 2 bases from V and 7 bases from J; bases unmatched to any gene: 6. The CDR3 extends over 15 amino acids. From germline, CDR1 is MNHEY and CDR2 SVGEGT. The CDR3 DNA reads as TGTGCCAGCAGTTACCCAGCGGGGGGGCCTAATACGCAGTATTTT. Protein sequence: CASSYPAGGPNTQYF.

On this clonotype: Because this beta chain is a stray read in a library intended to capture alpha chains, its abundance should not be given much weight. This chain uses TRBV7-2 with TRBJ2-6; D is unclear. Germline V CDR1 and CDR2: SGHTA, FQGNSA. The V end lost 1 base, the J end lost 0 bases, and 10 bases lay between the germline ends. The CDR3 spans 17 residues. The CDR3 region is CASSLEARNSGANVLTF. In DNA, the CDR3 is TGTGCCAGCAGCTTAGAGGCCAGGAACTCTGGGGCCAACGTCCTGACTTTC.

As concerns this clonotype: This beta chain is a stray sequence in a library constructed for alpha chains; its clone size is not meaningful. The CDR3 nucleotides read TGCGCCAGCAGCTTGGAACCAGCTGCTAACTATGGCTACACCTTC. The encoded protein is CASSLEPAANYGYTF. The V call is TRBV5-1, the J call TRBJ1-2; D gene unclear. V was trimmed by 0 bases and J by 0 bases, leaving 9 bases between them. The CDR3 sequence is 15 residues long. Germline CDR1 is SGHRS and CDR2 is YFSETQ.

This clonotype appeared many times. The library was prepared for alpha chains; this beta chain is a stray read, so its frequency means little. CDR3 DNA sequence: TGTGCCAGCTCACCGCTAAGACAGGTTCGATATGAGCAGTTCTTC. It translates to CASSPLRQVRYEQFF. The chain carries TRBV18 and TRBJ2-1, with D perhaps TRBD1 (6 bases). Germline values: CDR1 KGHSH, CDR2 LQKENI. The CDR3 has 15 residues. The V end was cut by 3 bases, the J end by 8 bases, with 17 bases between.

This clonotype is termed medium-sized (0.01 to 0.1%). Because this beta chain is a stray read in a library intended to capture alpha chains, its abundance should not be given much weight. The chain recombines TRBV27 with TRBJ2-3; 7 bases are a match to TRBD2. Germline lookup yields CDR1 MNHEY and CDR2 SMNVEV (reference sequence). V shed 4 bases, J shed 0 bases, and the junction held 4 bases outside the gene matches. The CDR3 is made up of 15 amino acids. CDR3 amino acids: CASSSFSGSTDTQYF. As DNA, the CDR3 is TGTGCCAGCAGTTCCTTTAGCGGGAGCACAGATACGCAGTATTTT.

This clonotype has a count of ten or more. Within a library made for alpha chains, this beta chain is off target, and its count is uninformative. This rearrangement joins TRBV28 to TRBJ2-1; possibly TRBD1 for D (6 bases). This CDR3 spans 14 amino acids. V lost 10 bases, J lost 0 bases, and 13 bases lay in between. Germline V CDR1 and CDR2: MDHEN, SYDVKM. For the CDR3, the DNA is TGTGCCACGAGGGGGACGAGCTCCTACAATGAGCAGTTCTTC. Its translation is CATRGTSSYNEQFF.

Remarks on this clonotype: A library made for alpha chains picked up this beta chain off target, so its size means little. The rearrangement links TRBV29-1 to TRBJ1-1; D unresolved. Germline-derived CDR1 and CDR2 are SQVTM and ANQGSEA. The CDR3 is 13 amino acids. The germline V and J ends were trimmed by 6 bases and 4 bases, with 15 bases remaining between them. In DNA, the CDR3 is TGCAGCGTGTCAATGTCATGGGGCACTGAAGCTTTCTTT. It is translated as CSVSMSWGTEAFF.